The 2 T cell receptor beta chains in this list originate from one sample, sequenced in a study of cytomegalovirus exposure and HLA in healthy donors (dated 2017 in TCRdb). Library construction relied on the immunoSEQ multiplex PCR assay. For the multiplex PCR, a mixture combining 60 forward primers for TCR Vbeta segments and 13 reverse primers for TCR Jbeta segments was used. As stored in TCRdb, this immuneACCESS dataset retains in-frame rearrangements with V and J assigned. A fraction of the clones does not appear; measured against another copy, unresolved V genes explain less than half of the discrepancy, and the remainder lacks a known reason. Here the sample has fewer than 300,000 clones; under 90% occur a single time. Of the sample, about 0.28% is held by the ten largest clones. Sequenced input: PBMCs. The origin of the receptors is a girl aged 2 to 10 in good health and CMV-seronegative.

This clone was counted a few times. In DNA, the CDR3 is TGTGCCAGCAGTTTACCCCCAGGGGGCGCGGAAAAACTGTTTTTT. It encodes CASSLPPGGAEKLFF. The chain is built from TRBV28 and TRBJ1-4; 8 bases match TRBD1. V shed 2 bases, J shed 8 bases, and the junction held 7 bases outside the gene matches. Germline V gives CDR1 MDHEN, CDR2 SYDVKM. The CDR3 covers 15 residues.

The V gene is TRBV30, the J gene TRBJ2-1; no reliable D call. This CDR3 is built from 12 residues. The germline V gene encodes CDR1 GTSNPN and CDR2 SVGIG (reference sequence). Trimming took off 0 bases at V and 7 bases at J, with 7 bases between the two ends. The CDR3 sequence is CAWSVRVNEQFF. CDR3 coding DNA: TGTGCCTGGAGTGTACGGGTGAATGAGCAGTTCTTC. Filled out from reference TRBV30 and TRBJ2-1, the complete variable domain reads SQTIHQWPATLVQPVGSPLSLECTVEGTSNPNLYWYRQAAGRGLQLLFYSVGIGQISSEVPQNLSASRPQDRQFILSSKKLLLSDSGFYLCAWSVRVNEQFFGPGTRLTVL.